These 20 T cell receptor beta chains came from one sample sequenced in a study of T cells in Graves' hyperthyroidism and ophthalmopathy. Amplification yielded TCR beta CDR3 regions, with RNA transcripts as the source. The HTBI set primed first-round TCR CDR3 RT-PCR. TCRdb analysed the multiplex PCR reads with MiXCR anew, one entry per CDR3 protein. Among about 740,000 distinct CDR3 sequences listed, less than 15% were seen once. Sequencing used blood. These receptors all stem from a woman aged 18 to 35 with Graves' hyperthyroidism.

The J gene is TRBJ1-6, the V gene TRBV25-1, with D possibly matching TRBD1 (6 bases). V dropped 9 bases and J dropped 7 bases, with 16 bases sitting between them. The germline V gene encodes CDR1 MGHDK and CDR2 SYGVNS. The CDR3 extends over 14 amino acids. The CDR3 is CASTVGTTNSPLHF. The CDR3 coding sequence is TGTGCCAGTACTGTTGGGACAACAAATTCACCCCTCCACTTT.

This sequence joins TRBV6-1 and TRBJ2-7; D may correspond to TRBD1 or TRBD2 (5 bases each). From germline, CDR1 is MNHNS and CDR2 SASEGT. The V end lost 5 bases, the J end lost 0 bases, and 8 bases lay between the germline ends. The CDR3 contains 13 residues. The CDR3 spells CASSRDASYEQYF. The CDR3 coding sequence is TGTGCCAGCAGTAGGGACGCCTCCTACGAGCAGTACTTC.

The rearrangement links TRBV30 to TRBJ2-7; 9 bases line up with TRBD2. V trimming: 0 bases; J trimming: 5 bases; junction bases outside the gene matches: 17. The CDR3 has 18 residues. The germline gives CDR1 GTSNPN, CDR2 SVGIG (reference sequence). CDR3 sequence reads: CAWSVWEASGERYNEQYF. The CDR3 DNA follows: TGTGCCTGGAGTGTATGGGAGGCTAGCGGGGAGAGGTATAACGAGCAGTACTTC.

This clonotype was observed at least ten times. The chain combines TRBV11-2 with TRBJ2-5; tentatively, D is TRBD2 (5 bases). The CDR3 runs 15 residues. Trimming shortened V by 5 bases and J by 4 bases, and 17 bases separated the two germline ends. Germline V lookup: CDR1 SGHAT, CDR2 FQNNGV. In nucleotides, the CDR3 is TGTGCCAGCAGCGCCGGAGATAGCGCCGTAGAGACCCAGTACTTC. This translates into CASSAGDSAVETQYF. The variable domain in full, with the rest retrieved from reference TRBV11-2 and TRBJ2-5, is EAGVAQSPRYKIIEKRQSVAFWCNPISGHATLYWYQQILGQGPKLLIQFQNNGVVDDSQLPKDRFSAERLKGVDSTLKIQPAKLEDSAVYLCASSAGDSAVETQYFGPGTRLLVL.

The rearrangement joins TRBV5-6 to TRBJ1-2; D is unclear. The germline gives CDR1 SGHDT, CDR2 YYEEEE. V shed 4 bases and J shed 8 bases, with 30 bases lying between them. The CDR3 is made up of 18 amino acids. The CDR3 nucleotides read TGTGCCAGCAGCGTACTGGGTTCGACCGCAAGGGCAACTAAAGGCTACACCTTC. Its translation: CASSVLGSTARATKGYTF.

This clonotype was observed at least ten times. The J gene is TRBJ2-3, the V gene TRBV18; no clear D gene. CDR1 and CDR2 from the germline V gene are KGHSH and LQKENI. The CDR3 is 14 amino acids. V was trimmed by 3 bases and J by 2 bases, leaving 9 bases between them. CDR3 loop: CASSPSWTTDTQYF. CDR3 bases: TGTGCCAGCTCACCGAGTTGGACCACAGATACGCAGTATTTT.

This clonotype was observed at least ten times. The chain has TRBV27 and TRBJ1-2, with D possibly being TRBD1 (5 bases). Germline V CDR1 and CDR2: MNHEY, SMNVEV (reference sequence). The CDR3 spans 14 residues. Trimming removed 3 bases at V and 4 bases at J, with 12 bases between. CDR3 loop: CASSFGDAGYGYTF. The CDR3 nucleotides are TGTGCCAGCAGTTTTGGGGACGCGGGCTATGGCTACACCTTC.

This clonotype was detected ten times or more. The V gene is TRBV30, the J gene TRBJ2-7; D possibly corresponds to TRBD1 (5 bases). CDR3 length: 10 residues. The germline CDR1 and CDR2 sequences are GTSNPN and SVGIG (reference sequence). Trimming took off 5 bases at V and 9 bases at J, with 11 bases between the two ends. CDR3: CAWGAAGQYF. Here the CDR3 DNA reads TGTGCCTGGGGGGCCGCCGGGCAGTACTTC. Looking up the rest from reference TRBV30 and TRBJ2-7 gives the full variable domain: SQTIHQWPATLVQPVGSPLSLECTVEGTSNPNLYWYRQAAGRGLQLLFYSVGIGQISSEVPQNLSASRPQDRQFILSSKKLLLSDSGFYLCAWGAAGQYFGPGTRLTVT.

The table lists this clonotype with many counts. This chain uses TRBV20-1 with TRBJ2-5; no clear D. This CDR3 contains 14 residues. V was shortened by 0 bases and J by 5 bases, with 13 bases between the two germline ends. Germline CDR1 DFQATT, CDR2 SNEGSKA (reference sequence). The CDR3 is CSAREVFRSETQYF. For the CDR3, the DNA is TGCAGTGCTAGAGAGGTTTTTAGGTCGGAGACCCAGTACTTC.

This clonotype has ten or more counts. The CDR3 DNA reads as TGTGCCAGCAGCTTGGAAAGGGGCGAGCAGTACTTC. Protein: CASSLERGEQYF. The genes are TRBV5-4 and TRBJ2-7, with D perhaps matching TRBD1 (5 bases). Germline assignment: CDR1 SGHNT and CDR2 YYREEE (reference sequence). V lost 0 bases and J lost 6, with 7 bases in between. The CDR3 length is 12 residues.

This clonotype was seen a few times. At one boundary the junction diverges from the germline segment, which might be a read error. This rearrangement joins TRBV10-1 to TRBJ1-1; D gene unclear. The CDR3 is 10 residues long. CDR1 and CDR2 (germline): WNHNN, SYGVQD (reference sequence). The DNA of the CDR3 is TGCGCCAGCATAACAACTGGAGCTTTCTTT. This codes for CASITTGAFF.

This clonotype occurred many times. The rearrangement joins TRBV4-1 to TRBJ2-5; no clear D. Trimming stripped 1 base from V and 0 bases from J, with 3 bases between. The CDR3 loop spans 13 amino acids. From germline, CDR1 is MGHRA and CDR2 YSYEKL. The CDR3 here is CASSQAHQETQYF. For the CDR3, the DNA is TGCGCCAGCAGCCAAGCACACCAAGAGACCCAGTACTTC.

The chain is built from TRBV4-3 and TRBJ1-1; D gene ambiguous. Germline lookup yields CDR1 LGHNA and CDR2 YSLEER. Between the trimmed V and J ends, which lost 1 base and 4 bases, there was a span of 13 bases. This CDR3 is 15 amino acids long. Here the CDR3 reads CASSQAPGLGTEAFF. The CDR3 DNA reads TGCGCCAGCAGCCAAGCTCCGGGTTTGGGCACTGAAGCTTTCTTT.

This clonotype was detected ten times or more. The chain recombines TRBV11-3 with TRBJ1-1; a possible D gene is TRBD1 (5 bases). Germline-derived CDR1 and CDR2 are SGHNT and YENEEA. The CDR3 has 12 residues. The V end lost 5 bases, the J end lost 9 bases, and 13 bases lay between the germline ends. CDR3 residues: CASSPRGRKAFF. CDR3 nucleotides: TGTGCCAGCAGCCCACGGGGACGAAAAGCTTTCTTT. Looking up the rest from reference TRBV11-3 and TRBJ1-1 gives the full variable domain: EAGVVQSPRYKIIEKKQPVAFWCNPISGHNTLYWYLQNLGQGPELLIRYENEEAVDDSQLPKDRFSAERLKGVDSTLKIQPAELGDSAVYLCASSPRGRKAFFGQGTRLTVV.

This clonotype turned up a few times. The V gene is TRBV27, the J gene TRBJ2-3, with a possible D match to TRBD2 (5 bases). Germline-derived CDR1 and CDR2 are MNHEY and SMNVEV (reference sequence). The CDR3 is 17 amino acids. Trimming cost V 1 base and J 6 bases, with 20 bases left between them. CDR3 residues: CASSLYTLKSIADTQYF. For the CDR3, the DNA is TGTGCCAGCAGTTTATATACCCTCAAGTCCATAGCGGATACGCAGTATTTT.

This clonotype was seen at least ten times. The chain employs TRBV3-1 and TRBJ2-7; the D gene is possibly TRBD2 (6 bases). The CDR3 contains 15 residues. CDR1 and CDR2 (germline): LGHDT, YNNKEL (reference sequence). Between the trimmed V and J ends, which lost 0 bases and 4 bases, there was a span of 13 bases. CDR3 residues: CASSQDLSRGYEQYF. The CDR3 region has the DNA TGTGCCAGCAGCCAAGATCTCTCCCGGGGGTACGAGCAGTACTTC.

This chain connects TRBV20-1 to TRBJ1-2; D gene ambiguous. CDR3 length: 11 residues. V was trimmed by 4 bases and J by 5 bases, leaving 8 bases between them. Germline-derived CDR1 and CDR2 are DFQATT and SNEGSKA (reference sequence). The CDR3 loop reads CSATNSYGYTF. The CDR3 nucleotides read TGCAGTGCTACTAACAGTTATGGCTACACCTTC.

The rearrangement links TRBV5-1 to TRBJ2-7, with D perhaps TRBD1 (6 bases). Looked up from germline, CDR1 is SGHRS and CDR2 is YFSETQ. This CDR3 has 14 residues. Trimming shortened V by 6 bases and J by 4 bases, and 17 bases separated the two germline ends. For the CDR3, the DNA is TGCGCCAGCATGTTGGAGACAGGAAGATACGAGCAGTACTTC. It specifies CASMLETGRYEQYF.

The CDR3, as DNA: TGCAGTGCCCCCCCTCGACAGGGGGCTACCGACCCACCCCCCTACTATGGCTACACCTTC. Encoded protein: CSAPPRQGATDPPPYYGYTF. This chain joins TRBV20-1 and TRBJ1-2, with 10 bases that match TRBD1. CDR3 length equals 20 residues. CDR1 and CDR2 (germline): DFQATT, SNEGSKA (reference sequence). Trimming took 6 bases from V and 3 from J; bases not matched to a gene: 25.

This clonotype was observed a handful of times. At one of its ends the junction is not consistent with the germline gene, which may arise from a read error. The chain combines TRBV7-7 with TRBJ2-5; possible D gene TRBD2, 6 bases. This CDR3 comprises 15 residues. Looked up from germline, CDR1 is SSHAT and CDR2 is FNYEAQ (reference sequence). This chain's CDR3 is CASSLVGGLQETQYF. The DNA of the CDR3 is TGTGCTAGCAGCTTAGTTGGGGGACTCCAAGAGACCCAGTACTTC.